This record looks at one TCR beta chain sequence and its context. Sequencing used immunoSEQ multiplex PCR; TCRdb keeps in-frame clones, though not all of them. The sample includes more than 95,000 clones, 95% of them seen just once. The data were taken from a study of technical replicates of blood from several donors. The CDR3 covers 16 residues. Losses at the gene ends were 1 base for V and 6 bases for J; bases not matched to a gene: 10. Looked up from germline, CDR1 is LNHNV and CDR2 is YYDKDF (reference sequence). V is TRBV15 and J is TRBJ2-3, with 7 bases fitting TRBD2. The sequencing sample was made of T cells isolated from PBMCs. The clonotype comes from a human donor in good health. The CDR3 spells CATSRAGAGSSDTQYF. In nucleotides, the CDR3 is TGTGCCACCAGCAGAGCCGGAGCGGGGTCCTCGGATACGCAGTATTTT. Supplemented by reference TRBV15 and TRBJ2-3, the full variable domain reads DAMVIQNPRYQVTQFGKPVTLSCSQTLNHNVMYWYQQKSSQAPKLLFHYYDKDFNNEADTPDNFQSRRPNTSFCFLDIRSPGLGDTAMYLCATSRAGAGSSDTQYFGPGTRLTVL.